This entry is about one T cell receptor (beta chain). The data are from a study of blood T cells in healthy people across ages. From germline, CDR1 is SGHKS and CDR2 YYEKEE (reference sequence). Trimming took off 2 bases at V and 3 bases at J, with 8 bases between the two ends. The CDR3 is made up of 14 amino acids. The second PCR ran roughly 7 to 12 cycles with a sample-barcoded 5' primer and J-beta primers. TCRdb fed the 5' RACE reads into MiXCR, producing one record per CDR3 protein. The sample includes approximately 780,000 distinct CDR3 sequences, roughly 24% seen only once; the top ten take around 3%. The same sample was also studied in work on T cells of mothers and their children. That paper states: None of the identified T cell clones proved to be persistent microchimeric clones.

The chain joins TRBV5-5 to TRBJ2-2; D tentatively fits TRBD1 or TRBD2 (5 bases each). The clonotype comes from a boy younger than 18 in good health. The sample was blood. Here the CDR3 reads CASSLMGDTGELFF. CDR3 in DNA: TGTGCCAGCAGCTTAATGGGGGACACCGGGGAGCTGTTTTTT.